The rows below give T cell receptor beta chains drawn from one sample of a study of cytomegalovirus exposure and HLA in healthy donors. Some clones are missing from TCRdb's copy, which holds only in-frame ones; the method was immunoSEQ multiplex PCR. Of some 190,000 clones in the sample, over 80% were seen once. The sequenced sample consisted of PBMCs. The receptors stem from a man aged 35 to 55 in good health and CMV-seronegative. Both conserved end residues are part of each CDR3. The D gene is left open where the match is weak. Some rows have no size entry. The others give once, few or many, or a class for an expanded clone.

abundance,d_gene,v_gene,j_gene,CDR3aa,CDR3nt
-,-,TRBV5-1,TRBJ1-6,CASSLEEPSLINSPLHF,TGCGCCAGCAGCTTGGAAGAGCCCTCCCTGATTAATTCACCCCTCCACTTT
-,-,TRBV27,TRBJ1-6,CATRGAKSSYNSPLHF,TGTGCCACCCGGGGGGCAAAGAGCTCCTATAATTCACCCCTCCACTTT
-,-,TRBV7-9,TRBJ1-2,CASTAIYRQTNYGYTF,TGTGCCAGCACCGCCATTTACCGACAGACAAACTATGGCTACACCTTC
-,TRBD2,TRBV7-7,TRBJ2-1,CASSLSAGGAYEQFF,TGTGCTAGCAGCTTAAGTGCGGGGGGCGCCTATGAGCAGTTCTTC
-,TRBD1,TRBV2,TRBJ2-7,CASSEVGTGGLSSYEQYF,TGTGCCAGCAGTGAAGTAGGGACAGGGGGTCTTAGCTCCTACGAGCAGTACTTC
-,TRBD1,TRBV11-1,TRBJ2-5,CASSNRDREVVEQYF,TGTGCCAGCAGCAACCGGGACAGGGAAGTGGTGGAGCAGTACTTC
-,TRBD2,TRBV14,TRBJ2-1,CASSKERGPLYEQFF,TGTGCCAGCAGCAAAGAGCGGGGGCCACTCTATGAGCAGTTCTTC
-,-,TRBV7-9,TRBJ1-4,CASSLGAGREKLFF,TGTGCCAGCAGCTTAGGAGCAGGGCGGGAAAAACTGTTTTTT
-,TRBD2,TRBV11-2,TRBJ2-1,CASSFSGRNNEQFF,TGTGCCAGCAGCTTTAGCGGGAGGAACAATGAGCAGTTCTTC
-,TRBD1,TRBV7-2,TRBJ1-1,CASSFTGVGTEAFF,TGTGCCAGCAGCTTTACAGGGGTGGGCACTGAAGCTTTCTTT
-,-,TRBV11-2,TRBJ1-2,CASSLDNRDIYGYTF,TGTGCCAGCAGCTTGGACAACAGGGATATCTATGGCTACACCTTC
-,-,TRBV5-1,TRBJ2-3,CASSFDSGPSTDTQYF,TGCGCCAGCAGCTTCGATAGCGGTCCTAGCACAGATACGCAGTATTTT
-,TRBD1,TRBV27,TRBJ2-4,CASSYGTGGKNIQYF,TGTGCCAGCAGTTACGGGACAGGGGGCAAAAACATTCAGTACTTC
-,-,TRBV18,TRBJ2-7,CASSPPRGYEQYF,TGTGCCAGCTCACCACCTAGGGGCTACGAGCAGTACTTC
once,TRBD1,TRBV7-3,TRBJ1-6,CASSGQPNSPLHF,TGTGCCAGCTCGGGACAGCCTAATTCACCCCTCCACTTT
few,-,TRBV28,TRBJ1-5,CASSLSDSYQPQHF,TGTGCCAGCAGTTTATCAGACAGTTACCAGCCCCAGCATTTT
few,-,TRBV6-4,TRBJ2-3,CARVATDTQYF,TGTGCCAGAGTGGCAACAGATACGCAGTATTTT